This T cell receptor (beta chain) was observed in a study of cytomegalovirus exposure and HLA in healthy donors. This PCR relied on a set of 60 Vbeta primers and 13 Jbeta primers. Clones were sequenced by immunoSEQ multiplex PCR, and TCRdb holds only the in-frame ones, with some missing. The table shows some 130,000 clones, with roughly 82% occurring only once. This clone was observed once. Antigen specificity is unknown. With 4 bases clipped from V and 4 bases from J, the junction kept 10 bases outside the gene matches. Germline V gene sequence: CDR1 SNHLY, CDR2 FYNNEI. CDR3 size: 16 residues. Study conclusions and caveats: Sequencing had likely introduced a cluster of highly shared sequence variants as an artifact.

The sequenced material came from PBMCs. V is TRBV2 and J is TRBJ1-5; TRBD1 aligns across 7 bases. This TCR was recovered from a male donor in good health and CMV-seropositive. In DNA form, the CDR3 reads TGTGCCAGCAGTGGCCCAGGGGGACAAGGAAATCAGCCCCAGCATTTT. It yields the protein CASSGPGGQGNQPQHF.